The 26 T cell receptor beta chains listed next were all sequenced from one sample in a study of blood T cells in healthy people across ages. A second 7 to 11 cycle PCR used barcoded and J-beta primers. In TCRdb, the 5' RACE reads were re-called with MiXCR into one record per CDR3 protein. The data show approximately 810,000 distinct CDR3 sequences, around 36% seen once. Sample: blood. The receptors here all came from a man aged 18 to 35 in good health.

There are a few counts of this clonotype. The chain links TRBV29-1 to TRBJ1-1, with unresolved D. This CDR3 spans 12 amino acids. Germline CDR1 reads SQVTM; CDR2 reads ANQGSEA. Deletions cut 4 bases from V and 0 bases from J, with 6 bases between. Here the CDR3 DNA reads TGCAGCGTTGGACACCTGAACACTGAAGCTTTCTTT. This translates into CSVGHLNTEAFF. Supplemented by reference TRBV29-1 and TRBJ1-1, the full variable domain reads SAVISQKPSRDICQRGTSLTIQCQVDSQVTMMFWYRQQPGQSLTLIATANQGSEATYESGFVIDKFPISRPNLTFSTLTVSNMSPEDSSIYLCSVGHLNTEAFFGQGTRLTVV.

A few counts support this clonotype. The chain links TRBV4-3 to TRBJ2-3; TRBD2 matches 12 bases. CDR1 is LGHNA, CDR2 YSLEER, per germline. V was pared by 0 bases and J by 1 base, with 5 bases of the junction left unmatched. The CDR3 has 18 residues. CDR3 nucleotide sequence: TGCGCCAGCAGCCAAGATGTCCCTAGCGGGGGGGGCACAGATACGCAGTATTTT. The encoded protein is CASSQDVPSGGGTDTQYF.

CDR3 in amino acids: CASSGGVAVKTQYF. CDR3 nucleotides: TGTGCCAGCAGCGGGGGGGTAGCTGTGAAGACCCAGTACTTC. V is TRBV11-2 and J is TRBJ2-5; 7 bases line up with TRBD2. The CDR3 covers 14 residues. Germline-derived CDR1 and CDR2 are SGHAT and FQNNGV. V was clipped by 5 bases and J by 6 bases; unmatched bases: 9.

The genes are TRBV28 and TRBJ1-4, with no clear D. Germline V gene lookup returns CDR1 MDHEN and CDR2 SYDVKM. V was shortened by 4 bases and J by 8 bases, with 14 bases between the two germline ends. The CDR3 runs to 14 residues. CDR3 residues: CASSSREVGEKLFF. The CDR3 DNA is TGTGCCAGCAGTTCCCGCGAGGTAGGGGAAAAACTGTTTTTT.

This rearrangement joins TRBV20-1 to TRBJ2-1, with 9 bases fitting TRBD2. The DNA matches TRBJ2-7 better at its end, which makes the J call doubtful. CDR3 length: 15 residues. Germline CDR1 is DFQATT and CDR2 is SNEGSKA (reference sequence). The CDR3 coding sequence is TGCAGTGTTCGACAACTAGCGGGCTCCTACAATGAGCAGTACTTC. It specifies CSVRQLAGSYNEQYF.

This sequence joins TRBV28 and TRBJ2-4; TRBD2 might be the D (6 bases). The V end was cut by 5 bases, the J end by 0 bases, with 17 bases between. This CDR3 region has 17 residues. CDR1 and CDR2 from the germline V gene are MDHEN and SYDVKM. The CDR3 coding sequence is TGTGCCAGCAGTAACCTTAGGGTGGGACTAGCCAAAAACATTCAGTACTTC. Amino acids: CASSNLRVGLAKNIQYF.

This clonotype was detected only a few times. The rearrangement joins TRBV7-3 to TRBJ1-1, with D unclear. CDR1 SGHTA and CDR2 FQGTGA come from the germline V gene. The length of the CDR3 is 11 residues. V was pared by 3 bases and J by 10 bases, with 9 bases between. The CDR3 here is CASSFDGRAFF. CDR3 nucleotide sequence: TGTGCCAGCAGCTTCGACGGGCGAGCTTTCTTT.

The rearrangement joins TRBV7-9 to TRBJ2-7; 11 nucleotides line up with TRBD1. Looked up from germline, CDR1 is SEHNR and CDR2 is FQNEAQ (reference sequence). The junction had 1 base not matched to a gene; V was cut back by 1 base and J by 2 bases. The CDR3 runs 15 residues. CDR3 in amino acids: CASSLGDRGAYEQYF. The CDR3 DNA reads TGTGCCAGCAGCTTAGGGGACAGGGGGGCCTACGAGCAGTACTTC. The full variable domain, in which reference TRBV7-9 and TRBJ2-7 provide the parts outside the CDR3, is DTGVSQNPRHKITKRGQNVTFRCDPISEHNRLYWYRQTLGQGPEFLTYFQNEAQLEKSRLLSDRFSAERPKGSFSTLEIQRTEQGDSAMYLCASSLGDRGAYEQYFGPGTRLTVT.

This clonotype was seen only a few times. The rearrangement joins TRBV10-3 to TRBJ2-7; D ambiguous. CDR3 length: 15 amino acids. The germline V gene encodes CDR1 ENHRY and CDR2 SYGVKD. The V gene lost 6 bases and the J gene lost 0 bases, with 15 bases spanning the gap. CDR3 sequence reads: CAISRDPSTSYEQYF. In DNA form, the CDR3 reads TGTGCCATCAGCCGTGACCCCTCTACCTCCTACGAGCAGTACTTC.

This clonotype was detected ten times or more. The genes are TRBV9 and TRBJ1-2, with D possibly being TRBD1 (5 bases). V dropped 8 bases and J dropped 8 bases, with 13 bases sitting between them. Germline CDR1 is SGDLS and CDR2 is YYNGEE. This CDR3 contains 11 residues. This chain's CDR3 is CASSGRGGYTF. The CDR3 DNA reads as TGTGCCAGTTCGGGTCGGGGCGGCTACACCTTC.

This clonotype was counted many times. V is TRBV20-1 and J is TRBJ1-2; D is possibly TRBD1 (5 bases). Germline loops: CDR1 DFQATT, CDR2 SNEGSKA (reference sequence). The ends were cut back, 4 bases at V and 4 bases at J, with 19 bases in the middle. CDR3 length equals 15 residues. CDR3 residues: CSATPGTEEIYGYTF. The CDR3, as DNA: TGCAGTGCTACCCCCGGGACGGAAGAGATCTATGGCTACACCTTC.

On this clonotype: A much larger clone differs from this one at a single base, so this may be a read error. This chain connects TRBV4-1 to TRBJ2-7, with D possibly TRBD2 on 6 matching bases. The better agreement between TRBJ2-5 and the DNA end casts doubt on the J call. CDR3 length: 16 residues. The germline gives CDR1 MGHRA, CDR2 YSYEKL. The chain's CDR3 is CASRRFDGGSSETQYF. The CDR3 DNA sequence: TGCGCCAGCAGGCGATTTGACGGGGGTTCATCAGAGACCCAGTACTTC.

J is TRBJ1-3 and V is TRBV9; D is perhaps TRBD1 (6 bases). With 3 bases removed from V and 4 bases from J, the gap between germline ends came to 14 bases. Per the germline V gene, CDR1 is SGDLS and CDR2 is YYNGEE. CDR3 length: 15 residues. Here the CDR3 reads CASSAQTGGGNTIYF. The DNA for the CDR3 is TGTGCCAGCAGCGCCCAGACAGGCGGCGGAAACACCATATATTTT.

The chain recombines TRBV6-2 or TRBV6-3 with TRBJ1-2, with D tentatively TRBD1 (5 bases). V gave up 8 bases and J gave up 3 bases, with 16 bases separating them. The CDR3 totals 14 residues. Germline CDR1 reads MNHEY; CDR2 reads SVGEGT. CDR3 bases: TGTGCCAGCGGCCTGGGACGGAAGCACTATGGCTACACCTTC. Translated: CASGLGRKHYGYTF.

The V and J genes are TRBV7-2 and TRBJ2-7; 7 bases are shared with TRBD2. Trimming cost V 6 bases and J 7 bases; bases outside gene matches: 18. This CDR3 comprises 16 residues. Germline CDR1 and CDR2: SGHTA and FQGNSA. DNA of the CDR3: TGTGCCAGCAGGACCTCACCGGGACTACCATACAATGAGCAGTACTTC. Its translation: CASRTSPGLPYNEQYF.

The table lists this clonotype with many counts. The CDR3 DNA sequence: TGTGCCAGCAGCACCGACAGGGTCAATCAGCCCCAGCATTTT. Its translation: CASSTDRVNQPQHF. The chain combines TRBV7-9 with TRBJ1-5; 7 bases agree with TRBD1. This CDR3 is built from 14 residues. Trimming removed 5 bases from V and 3 bases from J; junction bases left unmatched: 4. CDR1 and CDR2 (germline): SEHNR, FQNEAQ (reference sequence).

The rearrangement links TRBV20-1 to TRBJ2-3; 15 bases are a match to TRBD2. Germline lookup yields CDR1 DFQATT and CDR2 SNEGSKA (reference sequence). The CDR3 loop spans 18 amino acids. Trimming at V came to 5 bases and at J to 2 bases, leaving 11 bases not matched to a gene. This chain's CDR3 is CSAPLGLAGGDFTDTQYF. The CDR3 region has the DNA TGCAGTGCTCCCCTTGGACTAGCGGGGGGGGACTTCACAGATACGCAGTATTTT.

The chain uses TRBV5-1 and TRBJ2-3; no clear D. In germline, CDR1 is SGHRS, CDR2 YFSETQ. The germline V and J ends were trimmed by 5 bases and 6 bases, with 13 bases remaining between them. The CDR3 length is 13 residues. This CDR3 is CASSPEGLDTQYF. The CDR3 region has the DNA TGCGCCAGCAGTCCCGAAGGGTTGGATACGCAGTATTTT. Full variable domain (missing parts from reference TRBV5-1 and TRBJ2-3): KAGVTQTPRYLIKTRGQQVTLSCSPISGHRSVSWYQQTPGQGLQFLFEYFSETQRNKGNFPGRFSGRQFSNSRSEMNVSTLELGDSALYLCASSPEGLDTQYFGPGTRLTVL.

This clonotype was detected a few times. J is TRBJ2-3 and V is TRBV2; no clear D. Trimming stripped 4 bases from V and 7 bases from J, with 6 bases between. This CDR3 region has 11 residues. Germline CDR1 reads SNHLY; CDR2 reads FYNNEI. The CDR3 DNA follows: TGTGCCAGCAGTGCCCTAAATACGCAGTATTTT. As protein: CASSALNTQYF.

The V call is TRBV7-2, the J call TRBJ2-1; tentatively, D is TRBD1 (5 bases). The CDR3 contains 17 residues. V was trimmed by 2 bases and J by 7 bases, leaving 21 bases between them. Germline-derived CDR1 and CDR2 are SGHTA and FQGNSA. CDR3 amino acids: CASSLSPPAGNRNEQFF. The DNA for the CDR3 is TGTGCCAGCAGCTTATCCCCCCCGGCAGGGAATAGGAATGAGCAGTTCTTC.

This clonotype was counted ten times or more. The V call is TRBV12-3 or TRBV12-4, the J call TRBJ1-5, with D uncertain. The CDR3 runs 14 residues. The V gene lost 3 bases and the J gene lost 1 base, with 7 bases spanning the gap. The chain's CDR3 is CASSLGESNQPQHF. CDR3 bases: TGTGCCAGCAGTTTGGGCGAGAGCAATCAGCCCCAGCATTTT.

Ten or more counts support this clonotype. The V gene is TRBV29-1, the J gene TRBJ2-7; D is possibly TRBD1 (5 bases). The CDR3 is 11 amino acids. Trimming shortened V by 0 bases and J by 7 bases, and 7 bases separated the two germline ends. Germline V gene lookup returns CDR1 SQVTM and CDR2 ANQGSEA. CDR3 nucleotide sequence: TGCAGCGTTGAAGAAGGACAAGAGCAGTACTTC. This sequence encodes CSVEEGQEQYF.

This clonotype has only a few counts. The rearrangement uses TRBV20-1 and TRBJ1-2; D perhaps matches TRBD1 (5 bases). Trimming shortened V by 0 bases and J by 4 bases, and 12 bases separated the two germline ends. The CDR3 runs to 14 residues. Germline CDR1 DFQATT, CDR2 SNEGSKA (reference sequence). The CDR3 reads CSARDFRQTYGYTF. The DNA of the CDR3 is TGCAGTGCTAGAGATTTCAGACAGACCTATGGCTACACCTTC.

The chain combines TRBV6-2 or TRBV6-3 with TRBJ1-2, with D perhaps matching TRBD1 (6 bases). V was cut by 2 bases and J by 3 bases, with 16 bases left in between. The CDR3 runs 16 residues. From germline, CDR1 is MNHEY and CDR2 SVGEGT. DNA for the CDR3: TGTGCCAGCAGTTACAACACAGGGAGAGGGGACTATGGCTACACCTTC. It translates to CASSYNTGRGDYGYTF.

As regards this clonotype: Sequence at one end of the junction differs from germline and may be a read error. This chain links TRBV10-3 with TRBJ2-1; 10 bases match TRBD2. CDR1 and CDR2 (germline): ENHRY, SYGVKD. The CDR3 spans 16 residues. The CDR3 is CAVSSPAGGPGNEQFF. CDR3 DNA: TGTGCCGTCAGTTCACCAGCGGGAGGGCCTGGGAATGAGCAGTTCTTC.

This clonotype was seen more than once but under ten times. The chain has TRBV7-9 and TRBJ1-1; tentative D call: TRBD1 (6 bases). Germline lookup yields CDR1 SEHNR and CDR2 FQNEAQ (reference sequence). CDR3 length: 13 amino acids. With 5 bases removed from V and 9 bases from J, the gap between germline ends came to 16 bases. As DNA, the CDR3 is TGTGCCAGCAGCCCAACAGGGCCCGGGAAAGCTTTCTTT. It encodes CASSPTGPGKAFF. The variable domain in full, with the rest retrieved from reference TRBV7-9 and TRBJ1-1, is DTGVSQNPRHKITKRGQNVTFRCDPISEHNRLYWYRQTLGQGPEFLTYFQNEAQLEKSRLLSDRFSAERPKGSFSTLEIQRTEQGDSAMYLCASSPTGPGKAFFGQGTRLTVV.